This TCR beta chain was captured in a study of T cell responses to AZD1222 COVID-19 vaccine. The CDR3 has 15 amino acids. Germline lookup yields CDR1 SGHTA and CDR2 FQGNSA. V lost 4 bases and J lost 2, with 15 bases in between. Whole-study findings and limits: Donors were largely white British and mainly female; clonal diversity was possibly underestimated.

Some clones are missing from TCRdb's copy, which holds only in-frame ones; the method was immunoSEQ multiplex PCR. Among approximately 80,000 clones, roughly 85% were seen once, and the ten largest hold about 12%. On this clone: The antigen is unknown.

The V gene is TRBV7-2, the J gene TRBJ2-7; D may correspond to TRBD1 or TRBD2 (6 bases each). The origin of this receptor is an adult who received the AZD1222 COVID-19 vaccine. This specimen was peripheral blood, taken 28 days after the second AZD1222 dose. This CDR3 is CASSSRAGQAYEQYF. For the CDR3, the DNA is TGTGCCAGCAGCTCCCGGGCGGGACAAGCCTACGAGCAGTACTTC.